The rows below give T cell receptor beta chains drawn from one sample of a study of naive CD8 T cells in extremely preterm neonates. Repertoires were generated with immunoSEQ multiplex PCR, while TCRdb's copy carries only in-frame clones and drops some. The table shows 21,000 or so clones, with approximately 88% occurring only once. The sample taken for sequencing was naive CD8+ T cells from cord blood. The receptors originated from a boy who was born preterm. The CDR3 runs from the conserved cysteine through the conserved F or W. The order of the fields is CDR3 protein, V gene, J gene.

CDR3: CASSLGLDTQYF; V: TRBV11-2; J: TRBJ2-3
CDR3: CAISPTGTGDTEAFF; V: TRBV10-3; J: TRBJ1-1
CDR3: CASSLTGGYGYTF; V: TRBV7-6; J: TRBJ1-2
CDR3: CANSWTGGYGYTF; V: TRBV7-3; J: TRBJ1-2
CDR3: CASSEITSGHEQYF; V: TRBV25-1; J: TRBJ2-7
CDR3: CSADSSYEQYF; V: TRBV20-1; J: NA
CDR3: CASSAGGAGANVLTF; V: TRBV9; J: TRBJ2-6
CDR3: CASSLRGNIQYF; V: TRBV7-9; J: TRBJ2-4
CDR3: CASSKAGQGTEAFF; V: TRBV21-1; J: TRBJ1-1
CDR3: CASSQLAGPDTQYF; V: TRBV4-1; J: TRBJ2-3
CDR3: CASSWTGGTEAFF; V: TRBV5-5; J: TRBJ1-1
CDR3: CAISEGPRTGGTGELFF; V: TRBV10-3; J: TRBJ2-2
CDR3: CASSQGLINEQFF; V: TRBV4-3; J: TRBJ2-1
CDR3: CASSLAVREQYF; V: TRBV5-6; J: TRBJ2-7
CDR3: CASSYSGRSNTEAFF; V: TRBV6-5; J: TRBJ1-1
CDR3: CASSAQGAHEQYF; V: TRBV6-1; J: TRBJ2-7
CDR3: CARDRVTEAFF; V: TRBV2; J: TRBJ1-1
CDR3: CAWSVLAGGTDTQYF; V: TRBV30; J: TRBJ2-3
CDR3: CASSFGTGGNEQFF; V: TRBV7-3; J: TRBJ2-1
CDR3: CSVELSYEQYF; V: TRBV29-1; J: TRBJ2-7